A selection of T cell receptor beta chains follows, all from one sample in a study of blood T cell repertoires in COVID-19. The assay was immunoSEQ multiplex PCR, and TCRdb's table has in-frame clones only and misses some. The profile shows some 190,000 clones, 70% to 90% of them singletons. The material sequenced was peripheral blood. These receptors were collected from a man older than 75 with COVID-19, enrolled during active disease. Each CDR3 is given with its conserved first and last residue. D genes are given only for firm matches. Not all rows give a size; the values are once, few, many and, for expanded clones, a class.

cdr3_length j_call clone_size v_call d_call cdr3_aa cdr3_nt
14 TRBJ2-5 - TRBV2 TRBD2 CASSEEGGGETQYF TGTGCCAGCAGTGAAGAGGGCGGGGGGGAGACCCAGTACTTC
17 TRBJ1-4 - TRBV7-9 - CASSSIQGTATNEKLFF TGTGCCAGCAGCTCAATACAGGGTACTGCAACTAATGAAAAACTGTTTTTT
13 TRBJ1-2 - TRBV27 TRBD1 CASSVRQGSGYTF TGTGCCAGCAGTGTCAGACAGGGGAGCGGCTACACCTTC
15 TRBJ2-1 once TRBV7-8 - CASSLDRAGYNEQFF TGTGCCAGCAGCTTAGACAGGGCGGGTTACAATGAGCAGTTCTTC
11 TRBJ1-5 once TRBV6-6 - CASSPPGWLHF TGTGCCAGCAGTCCCCCGGGGTGGCTGCATTTT
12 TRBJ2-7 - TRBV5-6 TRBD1 CASSLWTGNEYF TGTGCCAGCAGCTTGTGGACAGGGAATGAGTACTTC
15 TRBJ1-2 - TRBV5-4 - CASSRTGMGTAGYTF TGTGCCAGCAGCCGTACAGGGATGGGTACAGCTGGCTACACCTTC
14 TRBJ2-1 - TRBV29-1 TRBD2 CSVGGGLDYNEQFF TGCAGCGTCGGCGGGGGACTGGACTACAATGAGCAGTTCTTC
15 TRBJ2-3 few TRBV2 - CASRGTQGSSDTQYF TGTGCCAGCAGGGGGACACAAGGCAGCTCAGATACGCAGTATTTT
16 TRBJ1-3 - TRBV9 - CASSVGYGVDGNTIYF TGTGCCAGCAGCGTAGGCTACGGGGTGGACGGAAACACCATATATTTT
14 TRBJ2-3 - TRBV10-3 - CAISEQRNTDTQYF TGTGCCATCAGTGAGCAGCGCAACACAGATACGCAGTATTTT
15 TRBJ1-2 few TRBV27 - CASSPQSWARYGYTF TGTGCCAGCAGTCCCCAGAGTTGGGCGCGCTATGGCTACACCTTC
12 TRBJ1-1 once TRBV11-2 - CASSLALSEAFF TGTGCCAGCAGCTTAGCGCTGAGTGAAGCTTTCTTT
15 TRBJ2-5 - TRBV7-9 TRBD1 CASSPRDRVQETQYF TGTGCCAGCAGCCCACGGGACAGGGTCCAAGAGACCCAGTACTTC